A single sample is the source of the 29 T cell receptor beta chains below, sequenced in a study of patients and donors after allogeneic stem cell transplantation. TCRdb fed the RT-PCR reads into MiXCR, producing one record per CDR3 protein. The table records about 1,900 distinct CDR3 sequences, around 4.5% of them present only once. Sequencing was carried out using blood, either unsorted or a sorted T cell fraction (not recorded which). The receptor source for this set is a human donor who was either an allogeneic HSCT recipient or a stem cell or donor lymphocyte infusion donor (not recorded which). It is not recorded whose cells these are; they may come from a transplant donor.

The chain employs TRBV5-5 and TRBJ2-7, with no clear D. The germline V gene has CDR1 SGHKS and CDR2 YYEKEE (reference sequence). The CDR3 length is 11 residues. The germline V and J ends were trimmed by 4 bases and 4 bases, with 6 bases remaining between them. The CDR3 sequence: CASSGAYEQYF. The CDR3 DNA sequence: TGTGCCAGCAGCGGAGCGTACGAGCAGTACTTC.

A few counts support this clonotype. The V and J genes are TRBV6-5 and TRBJ2-3; 10 bases are a match to TRBD1. In germline, CDR1 is MNHEY, CDR2 SVGAGI. The CDR3 contains 13 residues. V gave up 8 bases and J gave up 5 bases; unmatched junction bases: 4. The CDR3 loop reads CASGQGVIDTQYF. Written as DNA, the CDR3 is TGTGCCAGCGGACAGGGGGTAATAGATACGCAGTATTTT.

By sample fraction, this clonotype is medium-sized. V gene TRBV4-2 combines with J gene TRBJ2-1, with D perhaps matching TRBD1 or TRBD2 (6 bases each). The CDR3 totals 17 residues. V shed 0 bases and J shed 0 bases, with 12 bases lying between them. The germline V gene encodes CDR1 LGHNA and CDR2 YNFKEQ. The CDR3 sequence: CASSQDLGGVSYNEQFF. CDR3 sequence (DNA): TGTGCCAGCAGCCAAGATTTGGGGGGCGTCTCCTACAATGAGCAGTTCTTC.

This chain uses TRBV5-4 with TRBJ2-7; no definite D call. Germline lookup yields CDR1 SGHNT and CDR2 YYREEE (reference sequence). The CDR3 runs 15 residues. V lost 4 bases and J 4 bases, leaving 18 bases between the germline ends. The chain's CDR3 is CASSPRRDTAYEQYF. The CDR3 DNA reads TGTGCCAGCAGCCCACGGCGTGACACGGCGTACGAGCAGTACTTC.

By share of the sample, this clonotype is medium-sized. V and J are TRBV2 and TRBJ2-7; D is perhaps TRBD1 or TRBD2 (6 bases each). The ends were cut back, 1 base at V and 6 bases at J, with 16 bases in the middle. The length of the CDR3 is 15 residues. Germline V lookup: CDR1 SNHLY, CDR2 FYNNEI. The CDR3 bases are TGTGCCAGCAGTGAAGGCACGGGGGCGATTAGCGAGCAGTACTTC. It is translated as CASSEGTGAISEQYF.

In this sample, this clonotype turned up a few times. The chain employs TRBV5-1 and TRBJ2-2, with 12 positions matching TRBD2. The V and J ends lost 4 bases and 5 bases, in that order; junction bases with no gene match: 6. Looked up from germline, CDR1 is SGHRS and CDR2 is YFSETQ. The CDR3 covers 16 residues. CDR3 nucleotide sequence: TGCGCCAGCAGCCCCCGGACTAGCGGGACTACCGGGGAGCTGTTTTTT. This gives the protein CASSPRTSGTTGELFF.

This clonotype counts as medium-sized. This chain joins TRBV27 and TRBJ2-7; D is possibly TRBD1 (5 bases). CDR1 MNHEY and CDR2 SMNVEV come from the germline V gene (reference sequence). Trimming left V 2 bases short and J 3 bases short, with 8 bases between. CDR3 size: 13 residues. In DNA form, the CDR3 reads TGTGCCAGCAGTTTAGACAGAAGCTACGAGCAGTACTTC. As protein: CASSLDRSYEQYF.

This clonotype rates as medium-sized. The chain joins TRBV11-3 to TRBJ1-1; D gene unclear. The germline V gene encodes CDR1 SGHNT and CDR2 YENEEA. This CDR3 comprises 14 residues. V was pared by 3 bases and J by 0 bases, with 8 bases between. CDR3 DNA sequence: TGTGCCAGCAGCTTCTCTGGGTTGAACACTGAAGCTTTCTTT. Translated: CASSFSGLNTEAFF.

This chain uses TRBV20-1 with TRBJ2-1; no clear D. Trimming left V 3 bases short and J 1 base short, with 4 bases between. Germline assignment: CDR1 DFQATT and CDR2 SNEGSKA (reference sequence). This CDR3 has 12 residues. In DNA form, the CDR3 reads TGCAGTGCTAGCGGGTCCTACAATGAGCAGTTCTTC. Translating it yields CSASGSYNEQFF.

This clonotype is judged medium-sized. V usage is TRBV7-8 and J usage is TRBJ1-1, with D uncertain. Trimming stripped 1 base from V and 1 base from J, with 7 bases between. The CDR3 sequence is 14 residues long. The germline V gene has CDR1 SGHVS and CDR2 FQNEAQ. The CDR3 nucleotides are TGTGCCAGCAGCTTAGTTGTGGCGAACACTGAAGCTTTCTTT. Its translation is CASSLVVANTEAFF.

The chain uses TRBV29-1 and TRBJ1-1; D perhaps matches TRBD1 (5 bases). The CDR3 extends over 12 amino acids. Germline CDR1 SQVTM, CDR2 ANQGSEA. CDR3 residues: CRADWGDTEAFF. CDR3 nucleotide sequence: TGCAGGGCTGATTGGGGGGACACTGAAGCTTTCTTT.

This clonotype is labeled medium-sized. The V and J genes are TRBV5-1 and TRBJ2-2, with D perhaps matching TRBD1 or TRBD2 (5 bases each). Trimming cost V 0 bases and J 3 bases, with 9 bases left between them. The CDR3 covers 15 residues. The germline gives CDR1 SGHRS, CDR2 YFSETQ. The CDR3 here is CASSLEGPDTGELFF. The CDR3 DNA reads as TGCGCCAGCAGCTTGGAGGGACCGGACACCGGGGAGCTGTTTTTT.

This clonotype has a handful of counts. Its ends do not fully match the called genes, so a read error is possible. J is TRBJ1-4 and V is TRBV13; no firm D call. CDR3 length equals 13 residues. Germline lookup yields CDR1 PRHDT and CDR2 FYEKMQ (reference sequence). The CDR3 spells CASSDASKEKLFF. The CDR3, as DNA: TGTGCCAGCAGCGATGCGTCTAAGGAAAAACTGTTTTTT.

This clonotype qualifies as medium-sized (0.01 to 0.1%). The rearrangement links TRBV10-3 to TRBJ1-2, with TRBD1 identical over 7 bases. Trimming took 6 bases from V and 6 from J; bases not matched to a gene: 10. Per the germline V gene, CDR1 is ENHRY and CDR2 is SYGVKD. The CDR3 has 14 amino acids. For the CDR3, the DNA is TGTGCCATCAGCCCTACAGGGGAAGCCGATGGCTACACCTTC. Translated: CAISPTGEADGYTF.

This clonotype was seen a few times. This may be a read error, as it is one base from a much larger clone. J is TRBJ2-5 and V is TRBV5-1; D perhaps matches TRBD2 (5 bases). Germline CDR1 SGHRS, CDR2 YFSETQ. Trimming shortened V by 0 bases and J by 5 bases, and 11 bases separated the two germline ends. This CDR3 has 14 residues. CDR3 coding DNA: TGCGCCAGCAGCTTGGGTAGGAAGCGGGAGACCCAGTACTTC. Protein: CASSLGRKRETQYF.

In its sample, this clonotype ranks as large. The V and J genes are TRBV9 and TRBJ2-5, with D maybe TRBD2 (6 bases). Germline V gene sequence: CDR1 SGDLS, CDR2 YYNGEE. The CDR3 is made up of 15 amino acids. The V and J ends lost 2 bases and 2 bases respectively, with 13 bases between them. The CDR3 sequence is CASSVGTLPQETQYF. The CDR3 region has the DNA TGTGCCAGCAGCGTCGGGACTCTTCCGCAAGAGACCCAGTACTTC.

By share of the sample, this clonotype is large (0.1 to 1%). The chain employs TRBV27 and TRBJ1-1; tentative D call: TRBD1 (6 bases). Trimming stripped 4 bases from V and 4 bases from J, with 10 bases between. CDR1 and CDR2 from the germline V gene are MNHEY and SMNVEV (reference sequence). This CDR3 has 13 residues. CDR3 loop: CASSYGGPTEAFF. The CDR3 DNA reads as TGTGCCAGCAGTTATGGGGGCCCCACTGAAGCTTTCTTT.

The rearrangement uses TRBV7-9 and TRBJ1-2; no clear D. CDR3 length: 15 residues. The germline V gene has CDR1 SEHNR and CDR2 FQNEAQ (reference sequence). V lost 5 bases and J lost 8, with 21 bases in between. This chain's CDR3 is CASSENSWGREGYTF. The CDR3 region has the DNA TGTGCCAGCAGCGAGAATTCGTGGGGTAGGGAAGGCTACACCTTC.

The chain has TRBV12-2 and TRBJ1-6; whether TRBD1, the table's D call, matches the DNA was not checked. TRBV12-2 is a pseudogene. This CDR3 contains 17 residues. CDR3 sequence reads: CASRPSRDPGTEAPLHF. Here the CDR3 DNA reads TGTGCAAGTCGCCCCAGTCGGGATCCCGGGACAGAGGCACCCCTCCACTTT.

This clonotype is medium-sized (0.01 to 0.1%) by share. V usage is TRBV6-5 and J usage is TRBJ2-2, with no clear D. Germline values: CDR1 MNHEY, CDR2 SVGAGI. V lost 4 bases to trimming and J lost 4 bases, with 10 bases between them. There are 14 residues in the CDR3. The CDR3 protein is CASSSWISTGELFF. The CDR3 DNA is TGTGCCAGCAGTTCATGGATCTCCACCGGGGAGCTGTTTTTT.

This clonotype was seen just once. The J gene is TRBJ2-2, the V gene TRBV10-1; 11 nucleotides match TRBD2. CDR3 length: 12 residues. Germline CDR1 WNHNN, CDR2 SYGVQD (reference sequence). The V gene end was trimmed by 3 bases and the J gene end by 13 bases; junction bases not matched to a gene: 1. The CDR3 bases are TGCGCCAGCAGTGACCTAGCGGGAGGGCTGTTTTTT. As protein: CASSDLAGGLFF.

The J gene is TRBJ1-2, the V gene TRBV29-1, with TRBD1 matching 7 bases. Per the germline V gene, CDR1 is SQVTM and CDR2 is ANQGSEA. The CDR3 totals 13 residues. V was pared by 6 bases and J by 6 bases, with 10 bases of the junction left unmatched. This CDR3 is CSVIADRVNGYTF. CDR3 bases: TGCAGCGTGATAGCCGACAGGGTGAATGGCTACACCTTC.

Judged by abundance, this clonotype is medium-sized. The gene calls are TRBV10-3 and TRBJ1-1; no firm D call. Germline CDR1 reads ENHRY; CDR2 reads SYGVKD. This CDR3 contains 12 residues. The V and J ends lost 3 bases and 0 bases respectively, with 2 bases between them. Written as DNA, the CDR3 is TGTGCCATCAGTGAAATGAACACTGAAGCTTTCTTT. Its protein product is CAISEMNTEAFF.

This clonotype counts as large. The chain links TRBV19 to TRBJ2-7; either TRBD1 or TRBD2 may supply D (5 bases each). CDR3 length: 15 residues. Germline V gene sequence: CDR1 LNHDA, CDR2 SQIVND (reference sequence). With 5 bases removed from V and 2 bases from J, the gap between germline ends came to 16 bases. In DNA form, the CDR3 reads TGTGCCAGTAGTGCGACTAAGGGGATCCCCTACGAGCAGTACTTC. It translates to CASSATKGIPYEQYF.

By sample share, this clonotype is large. The J gene is TRBJ1-2, the V gene TRBV29-1; 9 bases agree with TRBD1. V dropped 7 bases and J dropped 4; count of bases not matched to a gene: 7. The germline V gene encodes CDR1 SQVTM and CDR2 ANQGSEA. This CDR3 has 13 amino acids. CDR3 sequence: CSAWGTGTYGYTF. CDR3 DNA: TGCAGCGCCTGGGGGACAGGGACCTATGGCTACACCTTC.

This clonotype ranks as medium-sized (0.01 to 0.1%). The V call is TRBV6-5, the J call TRBJ1-2, with D perhaps matching TRBD1 (5 bases). CDR1 and CDR2 from the germline V gene are MNHEY and SVGAGI. CDR3 length equals 15 residues. V was shortened by 0 bases and J by 4 bases, with 12 bases between the two germline ends. CDR3 sequence (DNA): TGTGCCAGCAGTTACTCGAAGCAGGGAGGCTATGGCTACACCTTC. Protein product: CASSYSKQGGYGYTF.

This clonotype qualifies as medium-sized (0.01 to 0.1%). This chain connects TRBV6-5 to TRBJ2-5, with TRBD2 matching 8 bases. The length of the CDR3 is 14 residues. Germline-derived CDR1 and CDR2 are MNHEY and SVGAGI. V lost 2 bases and J lost 2; bases outside the gene matches: 1. CDR3 in amino acids: CASSYRGGQETQYF. The CDR3 bases are TGTGCCAGCAGTTACCGGGGGGGACAAGAGACCCAGTACTTC.

This chain joins TRBV7-2 and TRBJ1-2; D remains unclear. Trimming took off 1 base at V and 4 bases at J, with 7 bases between the two ends. This CDR3 region has 13 residues. Germline loops: CDR1 SGHTA, CDR2 FQGNSA. CDR3 bases: TGTGCCAGCAGCTTAGGGACCTTCTATGGCTACACCTTC. Residues: CASSLGTFYGYTF.

The CDR3 loop is CSASRDRGKGEQYF. In nucleotides, the CDR3 is TGCAGTGCTAGCAGGGACAGGGGTAAGGGCGAGCAGTACTTC. The chain joins TRBV20-1 to TRBJ2-7; 10 positions match TRBD1. The CDR3 consists of 14 residues. Per the germline V gene, CDR1 is DFQATT and CDR2 is SNEGSKA (reference sequence). The V and J ends lost 3 bases and 6 bases, in that order; junction bases with no gene match: 8.